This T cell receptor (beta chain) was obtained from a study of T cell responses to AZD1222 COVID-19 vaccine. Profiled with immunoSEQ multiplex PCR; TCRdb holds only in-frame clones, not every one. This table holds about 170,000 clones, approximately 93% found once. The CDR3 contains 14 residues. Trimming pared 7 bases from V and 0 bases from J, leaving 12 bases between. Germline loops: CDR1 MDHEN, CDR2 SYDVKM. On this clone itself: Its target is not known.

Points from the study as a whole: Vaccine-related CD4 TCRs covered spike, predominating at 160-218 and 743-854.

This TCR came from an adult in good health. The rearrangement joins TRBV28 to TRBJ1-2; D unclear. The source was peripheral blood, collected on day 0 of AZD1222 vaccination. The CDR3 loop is CASTVQRPNYGYTF. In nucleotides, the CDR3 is TGTGCCAGCACGGTACAGAGGCCTAACTATGGCTACACCTTC.